This T cell receptor beta chain was recovered during a study of blood T cells in healthy people across ages. Together with a sample-barcoded 5' primer, a J-beta primer mix was included in a second PCR lasting about 7 to 12 cycles. Carrying 12 random nucleotides, a template-switch adaptor labeled each individual cDNA molecule. TCRdb independently ran MiXCR on the 5' RACE reads; one entry per CDR3 protein. The sample has approximately 600,000 distinct CDR3 sequences, under 65% seen once; the top ten hold roughly 34%. Germline assignment: CDR1 SQVTM and CDR2 ANQGSEA. The CDR3 is 14 residues long. V was pared by 7 bases and J by 7 bases, with 22 bases between. This clonotype was picked up a small number of times.

The sequencing input was blood. This receptor was obtained from a man aged 55 to 70 in good health. The chain is built from TRBV29-1 and TRBJ1-2, with D unclear. In nucleotides, the CDR3 is TGCAGCGCTTCGAGCAACCCTCTTACTGCTGGCTACACCTTC. Amino acids: CSASSNPLTAGYTF. Full variable domain (outside the CDR3, taken from reference TRBV29-1 and TRBJ1-2): SAVISQKPSRDICQRGTSLTIQCQVDSQVTMMFWYRQQPGQSLTLIATANQGSEATYESGFVIDKFPISRPNLTFSTLTVSNMSPEDSSIYLCSASSNPLTAGYTFGSGTRLTVV.